The 25 T cell receptor beta chains below come from one sample, sequenced in a study of shared clonotypes between healthy human individuals. Profiling relied on immunoSEQ multiplex PCR, and the TCRdb table lists in-frame clones only, not all of them. The sample records about 2.3 million clones, about 92% being singletons. Sequencing was carried out using naive CD4+ T cells from PBMCs. The sample's subset: CD45RA+ positively selected. These receptors were taken from a man younger than 35 in good health. Some clones in this sample may be carry-over from other donors' samples.

The chain couples TRBV5-1 to TRBJ2-3; 10 bases are a match to TRBD2. Per the germline V gene, CDR1 is SGHRS and CDR2 is YFSETQ. CDR3 length: 16 amino acids. Germline trimming cut 3 bases from V and 2 bases from J; bases unmatched to any gene: 6. The CDR3 sequence: CASSSAGTSATDTQYF. The CDR3 DNA is TGCGCCAGCAGCTCAGCCGGGACTAGCGCCACAGATACGCAGTATTTT. The variable domain in full, with the rest retrieved from reference TRBV5-1 and TRBJ2-3, is KAGVTQTPRYLIKTRGQQVTLSCSPISGHRSVSWYQQTPGQGLQFLFEYFSETQRNKGNFPGRFSGRQFSNSRSEMNVSTLELGDSALYLCASSSAGTSATDTQYFGPGTRLTVL.

This clone was seen more than once but under ten times. V and J are TRBV4-1 and TRBJ1-4; TRBD1 might be the D (6 bases). V lost 4 bases and J 7 bases, leaving 10 bases between the germline ends. The CDR3 is 13 residues long. Germline-derived CDR1 and CDR2 are MGHRA and YSYEKL. CDR3 DNA sequence: TGCGCCAGCAGCCTAAACAGGGTTGAAAAACTGTTTTTT. Its translation is CASSLNRVEKLFF.

The rearrangement uses TRBV12-5 and TRBJ1-1; D perhaps matches TRBD1 (6 bases). Germline loops: CDR1 LGHNT, CDR2 FRNRAP. This CDR3 comprises 14 residues. Trimming took 6 bases from V and 0 from J, leaving 11 bases between them. The CDR3 loop is CASGQGQLNTEAFF. The CDR3 nucleotides are TGTGCTAGTGGCCAAGGACAGCTGAACACTGAAGCTTTCTTT.

The rearrangement links TRBV28 to TRBJ1-4, with D uncertain. The CDR3 loop spans 16 amino acids. CDR1 and CDR2 (germline): MDHEN, SYDVKM. The V gene lost 8 bases and the J gene lost 7 bases, with 23 bases spanning the gap. CDR3 bases: TGTGCCAGCGAAACCCCCGTGGCCCAGCGGGGTGAAAAACTGTTTTTT. It codes for CASETPVAQRGEKLFF. The variable domain in full, with the rest retrieved from reference TRBV28 and TRBJ1-4, is DVKVTQSSRYLVKRTGEKVFLECVQDMDHENMFWYRQDPGLGLRLIYFSYDVKMKEKGDIPEGYSVSREKKERFSLILESASTNQTSMYLCASETPVAQRGEKLFFGSGTQLSVL.

V is TRBV7-3 and J is TRBJ2-7; TRBD1 matches 7 bases. The CDR3 sequence is 15 residues long. Looked up from germline, CDR1 is SGHTA and CDR2 is FQGTGA. The junction had 6 bases not matched to a gene; V was cut back by 4 bases and J by 0 bases. CDR3 DNA sequence: TGTGCCAGCAGCTCTATACAGGGGAGCTCCTACGAGCAGTACTTC. It encodes CASSSIQGSSYEQYF. Together with reference TRBV7-3 and TRBJ2-7, the CDR3 gives the full variable domain: GAGVSQTPSNKVTEKGKYVELRCDPISGHTALYWYRQSLGQGPEFLIYFQGTGAADDSGLPNDRFFAVRPEGSVSTLKIQRTERGDSAVYLCASSSIQGSSYEQYFGPGTRLTVT.

This rearrangement joins TRBV5-1 to TRBJ2-2; no reliable D call. CDR1 and CDR2 from the germline V gene are SGHRS and YFSETQ. The length of the CDR3 is 15 residues. Trimming left V 7 bases short and J 1 base short, with 14 bases between. Here the CDR3 DNA reads TGCGCCAGCGTGTTCGACACCCGGAACACCGGGGAGCTGTTTTTT. Translated: CASVFDTRNTGELFF. Using reference TRBV5-1 and TRBJ2-2 for the parts outside the CDR3, the full variable domain is KAGVTQTPRYLIKTRGQQVTLSCSPISGHRSVSWYQQTPGQGLQFLFEYFSETQRNKGNFPGRFSGRQFSNSRSEMNVSTLELGDSALYLCASVFDTRNTGELFFGEGSRLTVL.

V is TRBV18 and J is TRBJ1-5; TRBD1 is a possible D gene (6 bases). CDR3 length equals 15 residues. Germline CDR1 and CDR2: KGHSH and LQKENI. V was clipped by 0 bases and J by 7 bases, with 13 bases between them. CDR3 sequence (DNA): TGTGCCAGCTCACCACCGAGAGGACAGCCCCAGCCCCAGCATTTT. Translating it yields CASSPPRGQPQPQHF.

The V call is TRBV2, the J call TRBJ2-7; a possible D gene is TRBD1 (6 bases). This CDR3 comprises 12 residues. The germline V gene encodes CDR1 SNHLY and CDR2 FYNNEI. Trimming left V 10 bases short and J 3 bases short, with 13 bases between. In nucleotides, the CDR3 is TGTGCCACCAAGGGGGACAACTACGAGCAGTACTTC. Protein product: CATKGDNYEQYF.

Regarding this clone: Other nucleotide sequences in the sample specify the same CDR3. V usage is TRBV5-1 and J usage is TRBJ2-1, with 13 bases matching TRBD2. CDR1 is SGHRS, CDR2 YFSETQ, per germline. After removal of 3 bases from V and 7 bases from J, the junction contained 4 bases not matched to a gene. CDR3 size: 15 residues. The CDR3: CASSSLAGGPNEQFF. For the CDR3, the DNA is TGCGCCAGCAGCTCACTAGCGGGAGGGCCGAATGAGCAGTTCTTC.

The chain carries TRBV5-4 and TRBJ2-3, with 7 positions matching TRBD2. From germline, CDR1 is SGHNT and CDR2 YYREEE (reference sequence). The V and J ends lost 3 bases and 5 bases, in that order; junction bases with no gene match: 6. CDR3 length: 14 amino acids. The CDR3 spells CASSSGGGGDTQYF. In DNA, the CDR3 is TGTGCCAGCAGCTCGGGGGGAGGAGGAGATACGCAGTATTTT. The variable domain in full, with the rest retrieved from reference TRBV5-4 and TRBJ2-3, is ETGVTQSPTHLIKTRGQQVTLRCSSQSGHNTVSWYQQALGQGPQFIFQYYREEENGRGNFPPRFSGLQFPNYSSELNVNALELDDSALYLCASSSGGGGDTQYFGPGTRLTVL.

The V and J genes are TRBV28 and TRBJ1-2; D is unclear. Trimming took off 1 base at V and 5 bases at J, with 11 bases between the two ends. CDR3 size: 14 residues. The germline gives CDR1 MDHEN, CDR2 SYDVKM. As DNA, the CDR3 is TGTGCCAGCAGTTTATCGGTTAGTCTTTATGGCTACACCTTC. As protein: CASSLSVSLYGYTF.

The chain uses TRBV5-1 and TRBJ1-2; D not certain. This CDR3 has 13 amino acids. The germline CDR1 and CDR2 sequences are SGHRS and YFSETQ. The V gene lost 5 bases and the J gene lost 0 bases, with 8 bases spanning the gap. The CDR3 bases are TGCGCCAGCAGACAACATTCTAACTATGGCTACACCTTC. Translation gives CASRQHSNYGYTF.

V is TRBV20-1 and J is TRBJ2-1; D uncertain. Per the germline V gene, CDR1 is DFQATT and CDR2 is SNEGSKA (reference sequence). V dropped 3 bases and J dropped 15 bases, with 15 bases sitting between them. The CDR3 covers 11 residues. CDR3 nucleotide sequence: TGCAGTGCTAGTTTCAGGCTTCTGCCGTTCTTC. It codes for CSASFRLLPFF.

Worth noting for this clone: Other nucleotide sequences in the sample specify the same CDR3. The chain combines TRBV7-9 with TRBJ1-4; a weak D match, TRBD1 (6 bases). CDR3 size: 15 residues. The V end lost 1 base, the J end lost 0 bases, and 6 bases lay between the germline ends. Germline values: CDR1 SEHNR, CDR2 FQNEAQ (reference sequence). CDR3 amino acids: CASSLGQATNEKLFF. CDR3 coding DNA: TGTGCCAGCAGCTTAGGACAGGCAACTAATGAAAAACTGTTTTTT.

V gene TRBV5-4 combines with J gene TRBJ2-1, with D possibly TRBD1 on 6 matching bases. V gave up 4 bases and J gave up 4 bases, with 15 bases separating them. Germline V gives CDR1 SGHNT, CDR2 YYREEE (reference sequence). This CDR3 is built from 15 residues. CDR3 nucleotides: TGTGCCAGCAGCCCGTCTACAGGGCCATACAATGAGCAGTTCTTC. Protein: CASSPSTGPYNEQFF.

The V and J genes are TRBV9 and TRBJ2-2; 10 nucleotides line up with TRBD2. Per the germline V gene, CDR1 is SGDLS and CDR2 is YYNGEE. V lost 4 bases to trimming and J lost 6 bases; unmatched junction nucleotides: 3. This CDR3 spans 14 amino acids. This CDR3 is CASSFGTSAGELFF. The CDR3 bases are TGTGCCAGCAGCTTCGGGACTAGCGCCGGGGAGCTGTTTTTT.

This clone showed up just once. The V call is TRBV9, the J call TRBJ2-5; 7 bases fit TRBD1. Germline assignment: CDR1 SGDLS and CDR2 YYNGEE. CDR3 length equals 15 residues. V shed 1 base and J 2 bases; nucleotides not matched to a gene: 5. The CDR3 nucleotides are TGTGCCAGCAGCGTAAGCCTACAGGGGCAAGAGACCCAGTACTTC. It yields the protein CASSVSLQGQETQYF.

The chain has TRBV5-6 and TRBJ1-5; D unresolved. The CDR3 has 14 residues. Deletions cut 3 bases from V and 1 base from J, with 8 bases between. Germline CDR1 is SGHDT and CDR2 is YYEEEE. CDR3 bases: TGTGCCAGCAGCTCTTTTGGAAGCAATCAGCCCCAGCATTTT. Protein sequence: CASSSFGSNQPQHF.

Concerning this clone: At the DNA level, this CDR3 is encoded by other sequences in the same sample as well. The J gene is TRBJ2-5, the V gene TRBV19; D is unclear. The germline V and J ends were trimmed by 1 base and 2 bases, with 8 bases remaining between them. The V gene's germline CDR1 is LNHDA and CDR2 SQIVND (reference sequence). CDR3 length: 14 residues. The CDR3 region is CASSIVGLQETQYF. DNA of the CDR3: TGTGCCAGTAGTATAGTTGGGCTACAAGAGACCCAGTACTTC. The full variable domain, its missing parts supplied by reference TRBV19 and TRBJ2-5, is DGGITQSPKYLFRKEGQNVTLSCEQNLNHDAMYWYRQDPGQGLRLIYYSQIVNDFQKGDIAEGYSVSREKKESFPLTVTSAQKNPTAFYLCASSIVGLQETQYFGPGTRLLVL.

The V call is TRBV7-8, the J call TRBJ2-1; 14 bases match TRBD2. The CDR3 is 16 amino acids. CDR1 SGHVS and CDR2 FQNEAQ come from the germline V gene. V shed 5 bases, J shed 9 bases, and the junction held 9 bases outside the gene matches. Here the CDR3 DNA reads TGTGCCAGCAGCCCATTGGGACTAGCGGGAGTGGTTGAGCAGTTCTTC. This translates into CASSPLGLAGVVEQFF. The variable domain in full, with the rest retrieved from reference TRBV7-8 and TRBJ2-1, is GAGVSQSPRYKVAKRGQDVALRCDPISGHVSLFWYQQALGQGPEFLTYFQNEAQLDKSGLPSDRFFAERPEGSVSTLKIQRTQQEDSAVYLCASSPLGLAGVVEQFFGPGTRLTVL.

V gene TRBV28 combines with J gene TRBJ2-1; D assignment may be TRBD1 or TRBD2 (5 bases each). Between the trimmed V and J ends, which lost 5 bases and 10 bases, there was a span of 15 bases. The CDR3 consists of 13 residues. Germline CDR1 is MDHEN and CDR2 is SYDVKM. In DNA form, the CDR3 reads TGTGCCAGCAGTAGAATGGGGGAGAACGAGCAGTTCTTC. This codes for CASSRMGENEQFF.

This chain joins TRBV25-1 and TRBJ2-3; no clear D gene. The CDR3 has 12 residues. CDR1 is MGHDK, CDR2 SYGVNS, per germline. The V end was cut by 6 bases, the J end by 2 bases, with 6 bases between. CDR3 sequence reads: CASRYLTDTQYF. The CDR3 bases are TGTGCCAGCAGATACCTCACAGATACGCAGTATTTT.

This sequence joins TRBV4-1 and TRBJ1-4, with 7 nucleotides matching TRBD1. CDR1 MGHRA and CDR2 YSYEKL come from the germline V gene. This CDR3 has 16 amino acids. V shed 3 bases, J shed 8 bases, and the junction held 12 bases outside the gene matches. The CDR3 nucleotides read TGCGCCAGCAGCCACGAACAGGCCAGGGGGGGAGAAAAACTGTTTTTT. It codes for CASSHEQARGGEKLFF.

Turning to this clone: The sample carries other DNA sequences with the same CDR3. This chain uses TRBV19 with TRBJ2-7; no clear D gene. The CDR3 is 13 amino acids. V gave up 3 bases and J gave up 0 bases, with 6 bases separating them. Germline loops: CDR1 LNHDA, CDR2 SQIVND (reference sequence). This chain's CDR3 is CASSIQSSYEQYF. The CDR3 bases are TGTGCCAGTAGTATCCAAAGCTCCTACGAGCAGTACTTC.

The chain joins TRBV5-6 to TRBJ2-5; D possibly matches TRBD1 or TRBD2 (5 bases each). CDR1 SGHDT and CDR2 YYEEEE come from the germline V gene. This CDR3 region has 14 residues. V lost 2 bases to trimming and J lost 5 bases, with 13 bases between them. CDR3 protein: CASSLTQGGETQYF. The CDR3 region has the DNA TGTGCCAGCAGCTTAACGCAGGGCGGGGAGACCCAGTACTTC.